The rows below give T cell receptor beta chains drawn from one sample of a study of blood T cell repertoires in COVID-19. TCRdb's table, derived via immunoSEQ multiplex PCR, lists solely in-frame clones and lacks some. The table lists about 250,000 clones, approximately 86% of them singletons. Material for sequencing was PBMCs or T cells enriched from blood (not recorded which). These receptors were obtained from a woman aged 30 to 39 with acute COVID-19. Both conserved end residues are part of each CDR3. The order of the fields is D gene, J gene, clone size, V gene, CDR3 protein, CDR3 DNA. D genes are given only for firm matches. Where a row states a size, it is once, few, many or the class of an expanded clone; other rows omit it.

>-|TRBJ2-5|-|TRBV28
CASSTLDRQETQYF
TGTGCCAGCAGCACCTTGGACAGACAAGAGACCCAGTACTTC
>-|TRBJ1-5|-|TRBV27
CASSPDSYSNQPQHF
TGTGCCAGCAGTCCGGACAGCTATAGCAATCAGCCCCAGCATTTT
>TRBD1|TRBJ1-2|-|TRBV27
CASRGTGDLGYTF
TGTGCCAGCCGAGGGACAGGGGATCTCGGCTACACCTTC
>-|TRBJ1-2|-|TRBV28
CATDRGGGLIGYTF
TGTGCCACCGACCGAGGAGGCGGGTTAATCGGCTACACCTTC
>-|TRBJ2-7|-|TRBV6-1
CASSEAGLPYEQYF
TGTGCCAGCAGTGAAGCTGGCTTACCCTACGAGCAGTACTTC
>-|TRBJ2-7|-|TRBV28
CASSIGGPNYEQYF
TGTGCCAGCAGTATCGGGGGTCCGAACTACGAGCAGTACTTC
>TRBD1|TRBJ1-1|-|TRBV28
CASSSGGTGANTEAFF
TGTGCCAGCAGTTCTGGCGGGACAGGCGCGAACACTGAAGCTTTCTTT
>-|TRBJ1-1|-|TRBV12-3/TRBV12-4
CAIPADRNTEAFF
TGTGCCATCCCGGCCGACAGAAACACTGAAGCTTTCTTT
>TRBD1|TRBJ1-3|few|TRBV7-6
CASSLALQSDGTGGPSGNTIYF
TGTGCCAGCAGCTTAGCCCTACAAAGCGACGGGACAGGGGGGCCCTCTGGAAACACCATATATTTT
>TRBD1|TRBJ1-1|-|TRBV12-5
CASGLVQGASTEAFF
TGTGCTAGTGGTTTGGTACAGGGGGCATCCACTGAAGCTTTCTTT